Below, 22 T cell receptor beta chains from the same sample are listed, as sequenced in a study of blood T cell repertoires in COVID-19. This table comes from immunoSEQ multiplex PCR, and its TCRdb copy is limited to in-frame clones, with some not included. Among approximately 490,000 clones listed, roughly 87% were seen once. Sequencing used PBMCs or T cells enriched from blood (not recorded which). The receptors come from a woman aged 18-35 years who had recovered from COVID-19.

V and J are TRBV10-3 and TRBJ1-2; 12 bases are a match to TRBD1. In germline, CDR1 is ENHRY, CDR2 SYGVKD. CDR3 size: 14 residues. With V trimmed by 5 bases and J by 6 bases, 4 bases remained unmatched. This CDR3 reads CAISLGTGGDGYTF. In DNA form, the CDR3 reads TGTGCCATCAGTCTCGGGACAGGGGGCGATGGCTACACCTTC.

This sequence joins TRBV25-1 and TRBJ2-3; no definite D call. Looked up from germline, CDR1 is MGHDK and CDR2 is SYGVNS. This CDR3 contains 11 residues. V dropped 7 bases and J dropped 6 bases, with 8 bases sitting between them. The CDR3 nucleotides read TGTGCCAGCACTAAGTTGGATACGCAGTATTTT. It is translated as CASTKLDTQYF.

V gene TRBV4-1 combines with J gene TRBJ1-6, with 8 bases matching TRBD1. The germline gives CDR1 MGHRA, CDR2 YSYEKL. The CDR3 extends over 17 amino acids. V lost 4 bases and J lost 10; bases outside the gene matches: 15. This CDR3 reads CASSLGQARAQWSPLHF. Here the CDR3 DNA reads TGCGCCAGCAGCCTGGGACAGGCCCGGGCCCAATGGTCACCCCTCCACTTT.

This rearrangement joins TRBV7-2 to TRBJ1-1, with TRBD1 identical over 9 bases. Looked up from germline, CDR1 is SGHTA and CDR2 is FQGNSA. Trimming removed 1 base from V and 5 bases from J; junction bases left unmatched: 5. The CDR3 has 15 residues. The CDR3 loop is CASSLGTGGWTEAFF. The CDR3 nucleotides read TGTGCCAGCAGCTTAGGTACAGGGGGCTGGACTGAAGCTTTCTTT. Supplemented by reference TRBV7-2 and TRBJ1-1, the full variable domain reads GAGVSQSPSNKVTEKGKDVELRCDPISGHTALYWYRQSLGQGLEFLIYFQGNSAPDKSGLPSDRFSAERTGGSVSTLTIQRTQQEDSAVYLCASSLGTGGWTEAFFGQGTRLTVV.

This chain joins TRBV5-1 and TRBJ1-2; 10 bases agree with TRBD1. CDR3 length equals 14 residues. The V gene end was trimmed by 0 bases and the J gene end by 6 bases; junction bases not matched to a gene: 2. Germline V lookup: CDR1 SGHRS, CDR2 YFSETQ. The CDR3 sequence is CASSLAGTGDGYTF. DNA for the CDR3: TGCGCCAGCAGCTTGGCCGGGACAGGGGATGGCTACACCTTC.

V and J are TRBV3-1 (or the pseudogene TRBV3-2) and TRBJ1-1, with 8 bases fitting TRBD1. With 2 bases clipped from V and 8 bases from J, the junction kept 7 bases outside the gene matches. The CDR3 extends over 14 amino acids. Germline CDR1 is LGHDT and CDR2 is YNNKEL (reference sequence). The CDR3 protein is CASSQQGARDEAFF. CDR3 bases: TGTGCCAGCAGCCAACAGGGGGCCAGAGACGAAGCTTTCTTT.

Concerning this clone itself: One junction end disagrees with the germline gene, perhaps due to a read error. The chain carries TRBV11-2 and TRBJ1-1, with TRBD1 matching over 7 bases. Looked up from germline, CDR1 is SGHAT and CDR2 is FQNNGV. The CDR3 is made up of 14 amino acids. The CDR3 protein is CASSLEGTEFEAFF. In DNA form, the CDR3 reads TGTGCCAGCAGCCTAGAAGGGACAGAATTTGAAGCTTTCTTT.

The CDR3 bases are TGTGCCAGCACCTTCGGACAGAGCTCTGGAAACACCATATATTTT. The encoded protein is CASTFGQSSGNTIYF. The chain links TRBV13 to TRBJ1-3; D may be TRBD1 (6 bases). This CDR3 has 15 amino acids. Trimming removed 7 bases at V and 0 bases at J, with 13 bases between. Germline CDR1 is PRHDT and CDR2 is FYEKMQ (reference sequence).

CDR3 sequence (DNA): TGTGCCAGCCTGAGGTCCTCTGGAAACACCATATATTTT. Its translation: CASLRSSGNTIYF. The gene calls are TRBV2 and TRBJ1-3; D call uncertain. V lost 8 bases and J 0 bases, leaving 8 bases between the germline ends. The length of the CDR3 is 13 residues. Germline assignment: CDR1 SNHLY and CDR2 FYNNEI.

The chain uses TRBV5-1 and TRBJ1-1; 7 bases agree with TRBD1. The ends lost 1 base at V and 4 bases at J; junction bases unmatched: 7. The germline V gene has CDR1 SGHRS and CDR2 YFSETQ. This CDR3 comprises 15 residues. CDR3 loop: CASSLSGTEFTEAFF. CDR3 sequence (DNA): TGCGCCAGCAGCTTGTCAGGGACAGAGTTCACTGAAGCTTTCTTT.

The V gene is TRBV2, the J gene TRBJ2-7, with D perhaps TRBD1 (6 bases). Trimming left V 6 bases short and J 2 bases short, with 11 bases between. Per the germline V gene, CDR1 is SNHLY and CDR2 is FYNNEI. The CDR3 is 13 amino acids. CDR3 sequence: CASRRSGAYEQYF. In DNA, the CDR3 is TGTGCCAGCAGACGGTCAGGGGCCTACGAGCAGTACTTC. The variable domain in full, with the rest retrieved from reference TRBV2 and TRBJ2-7, is EPEVTQTPSHQVTQMGQEVILRCVPISNHLYFYWYRQILGQKVEFLVSFYNNEISEKSEIFDDQFSVERPDGSNFTLKIRSTKLEDSAMYFCASRRSGAYEQYFGPGTRLTVT.

The chain combines TRBV5-1 with TRBJ2-5, with D maybe TRBD2 (5 bases). This CDR3 region has 15 residues. Germline-derived CDR1 and CDR2 are SGHRS and YFSETQ. Trimming cost V 4 bases and J 3 bases, with 16 bases left between them. CDR3 region: CASSPGQDSKETQYF. CDR3 sequence (DNA): TGCGCCAGCAGCCCTGGGCAGGACTCCAAAGAGACCCAGTACTTC.

The J gene is TRBJ2-5, the V gene TRBV7-9; the match to TRBD2 covers 8 bases. This CDR3 has 17 amino acids. Trimming cost V 5 bases and J 7 bases; bases outside gene matches: 18. The germline CDR1 and CDR2 sequences are SEHNR and FQNEAQ (reference sequence). The CDR3 nucleotides are TGTGCCAGCAGCCCCAACCCGGGACTAGGGGGGCGGGGGACCCAGTACTTC. Its protein is CASSPNPGLGGRGTQYF.

CDR3 protein: CAWIGGNGYTF. CDR3 sequence (DNA): TGTGCCTGGATTGGAGGAAACGGCTACACCTTC. The chain recombines TRBV30 with TRBJ1-2, with D unclear. In germline, CDR1 is GTSNPN, CDR2 SVGIG (reference sequence). Trimming cost V 4 bases and J 8 bases, with 11 bases left between them. The CDR3 has 11 residues.

Remarks on this clone: The same CDR3 can be traced to other DNA sequences in this sample. CDR3 sequence: CASSLGQGGYTF. CDR3 in DNA: TGTGCCAGCAGCTTAGGACAGGGAGGCTACACCTTC. The chain couples TRBV7-9 to TRBJ1-2, with TRBD1 matching over 7 bases. The CDR3 spans 12 residues. The J segment lost 8 bases and the V segment lost 1 base, leaving 1 base of the junction unmatched. Germline CDR1 and CDR2: SEHNR and FQNEAQ (reference sequence).

The V gene is TRBV2, the J gene TRBJ2-2; TRBD2 is a possible D gene (5 bases). Trimming took off 7 bases at V and 5 bases at J, with 8 bases between the two ends. The CDR3 has 12 amino acids. The germline V gene encodes CDR1 SNHLY and CDR2 FYNNEI. This CDR3 reads CASTRDTGELFF. CDR3 DNA: TGTGCCAGCACACGGGATACCGGGGAGCTGTTTTTT.

V and J are TRBV5-4 and TRBJ2-3; a weak D match, TRBD1 (5 bases). The V end was cut by 4 bases, the J end by 6 bases, with 12 bases between. The CDR3 is 13 amino acids. The germline V gene has CDR1 SGHNT and CDR2 YYREEE (reference sequence). The DNA of the CDR3 is TGTGCCAGCAGCCTCGACAGAAGGGATACGCAGTATTTT. This gives the protein CASSLDRRDTQYF.

This clone has only one observation. The chain is built from TRBV9 and TRBJ2-3; D gene unclear. The ends were cut back, 0 bases at V and 1 base at J, with 9 bases in the middle. Germline V lookup: CDR1 SGDLS, CDR2 YYNGEE. CDR3 size: 15 residues. The CDR3 loop is CASSVGTARTDTQYF. In DNA form, the CDR3 reads TGTGCCAGCAGCGTAGGAACAGCTCGCACAGATACGCAGTATTTT.

V gene TRBV14 combines with J gene TRBJ2-3, with a tentative D call TRBD2 (6 bases). The V end was cut by 6 bases, the J end by 0 bases, with 10 bases between. Germline-derived CDR1 and CDR2 are SGHDN and FVKESK. The CDR3 totals 14 residues. CDR3 region: CASRSGGSTDTQYF. In DNA, the CDR3 is TGTGCCAGCAGGAGCGGAGGGAGCACAGATACGCAGTATTTT.

About this clone itself: At one end, the junction sequence differs from germline, possibly due to a read error. This chain joins TRBV6-4 and TRBJ1-5; D not resolved. Germline assignment: CDR1 MRHNA and CDR2 SNTAGT. The CDR3 has 14 residues. The CDR3 DNA follows: TGTGCCAGCAAACAAGCCCCTAGCAATAAGCCCCAGCATTTT. It codes for CASKQAPSNKPQHF.

The gene calls are TRBV5-4 and TRBJ1-2, with 10 bases identical to TRBD1. CDR1 is SGHNT and CDR2 is YYREEE in the germline V gene (reference sequence). Germline trimming cut 2 bases from V and 7 bases from J; bases unmatched to any gene: 11. The CDR3 spans 16 residues. CDR3 DNA sequence: TGTGCCAGCAGCTTCTCCGCCGGGACAGGGGCGGGTGGCTACACCTTC. Translating it yields CASSFSAGTGAGGYTF.

The chain uses TRBV5-6 and TRBJ2-5; TRBD1 matches 10 bases. Germline CDR1 reads SGHDT; CDR2 reads YYEEEE. The CDR3 is 16 residues long. V gave up 4 bases and J gave up 0 bases; unmatched junction bases: 6. CDR3: CASSPGTGEYQETQYF. CDR3 sequence (DNA): TGTGCCAGCAGCCCCGGGACAGGGGAGTACCAAGAGACCCAGTACTTC. Full variable domain (rest looked up from reference TRBV5-6 and TRBJ2-5): DAGVTQSPTHLIKTRGQQVTLRCSPKSGHDTVSWYQQALGQGPQFIFQYYEEEERQRGNFPDRFSGHQFPNYSSELNVNALLLGDSALYLCASSPGTGEYQETQYFGPGTRLLVL.